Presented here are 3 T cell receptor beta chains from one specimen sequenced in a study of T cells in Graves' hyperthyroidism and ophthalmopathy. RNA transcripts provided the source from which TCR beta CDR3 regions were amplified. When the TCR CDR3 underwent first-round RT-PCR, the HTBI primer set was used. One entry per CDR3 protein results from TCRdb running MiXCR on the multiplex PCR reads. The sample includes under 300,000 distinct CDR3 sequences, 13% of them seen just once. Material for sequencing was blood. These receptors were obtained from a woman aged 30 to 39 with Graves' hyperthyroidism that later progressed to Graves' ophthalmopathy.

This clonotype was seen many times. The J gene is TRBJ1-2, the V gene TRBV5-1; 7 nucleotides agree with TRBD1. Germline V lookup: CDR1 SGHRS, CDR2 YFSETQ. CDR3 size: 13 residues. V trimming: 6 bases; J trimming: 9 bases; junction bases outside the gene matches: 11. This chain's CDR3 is CASTNPDRDSYTF. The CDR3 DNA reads TGCGCCAGCACTAACCCCGACAGGGATAGCTACACCTTC.

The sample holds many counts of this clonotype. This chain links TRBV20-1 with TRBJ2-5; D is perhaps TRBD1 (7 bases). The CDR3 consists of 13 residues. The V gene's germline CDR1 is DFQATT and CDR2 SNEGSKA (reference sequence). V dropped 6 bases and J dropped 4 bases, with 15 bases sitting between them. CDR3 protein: CSAGQGGGETQYF. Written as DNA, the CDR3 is TGCAGTGCGGGGCAGGGGGGAGGAGAGACCCAGTACTTC.

Here the CDR3 DNA reads TGCAGTGCTAGTCCGGTACAGGGTCAAGAGACCCAGTACTTC. Protein sequence: CSASPVQGQETQYF. V gene TRBV20-1 combines with J gene TRBJ2-5; tentative D call: TRBD1 (6 bases). The CDR3 contains 14 residues. CDR1 and CDR2 (germline): DFQATT, SNEGSKA (reference sequence). Trimming stripped 3 bases from V and 2 bases from J, with 13 bases between.